This entry concerns a single T cell receptor beta chain. Many counts were recorded for this clonotype. The specificity of this receptor is unknown. No base quality values were provided; no much bigger clone lies one nucleotide off. The time point label of this sample denotes: newly diagnosed GD, antithyroid drugs for less than 3 months. For both TCR sequencing and RNA sequencing, RNA was extracted from PBMCs in TRIzol. The diagnosis of Graves' disease followed American Thyroid Association guidelines. The patients came from an endocrinology department in Xi'an, China. Each patient gave roughly 8.4 milliliters of peripheral blood, collected in an EDTA anticoagulant tube. Ficoll Paque Plus density gradient separation was used to isolate PBMCs, and no additional T cell sorting was done. RNA quality was checked with an Agilent 2100 Bioanalyzer and agarose gel, and concentration with a NanoDrop 2000. The CDR3, cysteine through phenylalanine, is 15 amino acids long. Left in the record is the CDR3 DNA by itself, 45 bases read in frame from the first base. V is reduced by 5 bases and J by 0 bases, leaving a spacing of 11 bases between them. Reading the germline V gene (reference sequence) gives CDR1 MNHEY and CDR2 SMNVEV.

The entry originates in a study of regulatory T cells in long-lasting Graves disease (dated by TCRdb to the early 2020s). Regarding the study in general: Patients with newly diagnosed Graves' disease had been on antithyroid drugs for under 3 months. The study was registered as a clinical trial and conducted in China. Peripheral blood TCR sequencing and RNA sequencing compared persistent Graves' disease patients with newly diagnosed Graves' disease patients. A total of around 33 samples were covered by TCR sequencing, comprising approximately 13 persistent and around 20 newly diagnosed Graves' disease patients. Study-wide conclusions, independent of this receptor: Sequencing and analysis were limited to the TCR beta chain. TRBV28, TRBJ1-2 and TRBJ2-5 were preferentially used in persistent disease, while TRBV20-1 and TRBJ2-1 were favored in newly diagnosed disease. The authors acknowledged the small sample size as a limitation that may reduce accuracy. Only peripheral blood was studied, because thyroid tissue, the primary lesion, was inaccessible. Compared with newly diagnosed patients, patients with persistent Graves' disease had lower TCR Shannon entropy and fewer highly expanded clones, which suggests clonal expansion. A larger number of public clonotypes was shared among persistent patients (approximately 3,000) than among newly diagnosed patients (roughly 980).

The library was obtained by multiplex PCR. The instrument given in TCRdb is Illumina HiSeq 4000. To build TCR beta libraries, CDR3 regions were amplified by Arm-PCR using iRepertoire HTBI primers. PCR products were gel purified before sequencing. As for the authors' bioinformatics: Gene usage analysis of CDR3 amino acid clonotypes relied on the approximately 62 TRBV and 13 to 15 TRBJ segments identified across samples. Filtered high-quality paired reads were merged into contigs using COPE and FqMerger. BLAST was used to align contigs to the IMGT TRBV, TRBD and TRBJ reference genes, and CDR3 was defined following IMGT. Clonotypes above 0.1% frequency were classified as highly expanded clones. Shannon entropy served as the measure of repertoire diversity, while the Gini coefficient captured V-J evenness. Public clonotypes were defined as clonotypes shared by more than one individual. TCRdb reworked the public reads: Q25 trimming with fastp, MiXCR clone assembly, productive beta chains retained. Records with the same CDR3 protein are collapsed into one entry carrying the most frequent genes and DNA. These V and J calls derive from TCRdb rather than the authors' analysis. Recorded for this sample are about 500,000 distinct CDR3 sequences; around 15% of them occurred a single time. The top ten hold about 12% of the sample.

The same sample was also studied in work on T cells in Graves' hyperthyroidism and ophthalmopathy. From that second study: Stable Graves' hyperthyroidism was defined as no progression to ophthalmopathy during 18 months of follow-up. Hyperthyroidism patients were newly diagnosed, with disease duration under 2 months, and aged 18 to 65 years. Any patient with an uncontrolled infection, another autoimmune disease, pregnancy or lactation was excluded. Diagnoses were established on the basis of clinical symptoms, serum thyroxine and TRAb, thyroid ultrasound, and orbital computed tomography. The TCR CDR3 was subjected to a first round of RT-PCR using the HTBI primer set and the Qiagen OneStep RT-PCR kit. Blood samples also contained most of the expanded thyroid clonotypes (frequency above 0.001), which suggests that blood repertoires may reflect thyroid immune responses. A 13 V-J signature model separated ophthalmopathy from stable hyperthyroidism, with just over 85% sensitivity and about 81% specificity in cross-validation and 80%/75% in testing. In validation, the model predicted progression to ophthalmopathy a median of about 5.9 months before onset, with about 64% sensitivity and about 72% specificity. A discovery cohort of roughly 100 patients, 43 with Graves' ophthalmopathy and about 58 with stable Graves' hyperthyroidism, was used to find distinguishing TCR V-J signatures. Prospective prediction of ophthalmopathy was tested in an independent validation cohort consisting of 18 hyperthyroidism patients and over 15 patients who later progressed to ophthalmopathy. The 100 or so discovery patients were randomly split 7:3 into training and test sets. Thyroid tissue and blood T-cell repertoires from about 6 Graves' hyperthyroidism patients were also compared in the study. Following sampling, methimazole starting at 30 mg daily was given to hyperthyroidism patients, and high-dose intravenous methylprednisolone was given to ophthalmopathy patients. Libraries were constructed in a second round of multiplex PCR, after which size selection and purification were performed. The libraries were sequenced on an Illumina HiSeq2000 using paired-end 100 bp reads. Raw data were processed with SOAPnuke, discarding reads with adapters, uncalled bases, mean Phred below 15, or no exact constant-primer or identifier match. High-quality paired reads were merged with COPE v1.2.5, and unique nucleotide sequences were defined as clonotypes. Clonotypes were aligned to IMGT TRBV, TRBD and TRBJ reference segments using MiTCR v1.1. The analysis included only V-J combinations with a frequency above 0.0001, which together covered over 98% of the repertoires. A TCS score was defined as the ratio between F50 (clonal expansion) and ExV (chaos), using BLOSUM62-based TCRdist between CDR3 peptides within each V-J. Welch's t-statistics and random forest reduced around 550 V-J features to roughly 13, which were used in a naive Bayes classifier (R e1071). Sample size was not statistically predetermined, and blinding of investigators to group allocation was not performed. The paper describes TCR Vbeta CDR3 sequencing of about 140 peripheral blood samples, made up of some 42 ophthalmopathy patients, around 78 hyperthyroidism patients and roughly 17 progressor patients.

The sequence was obtained from a man aged 40-50 years with Graves disease. Donor details come from another sample of the same person, matched by shared clones. The rearrangement combines TRBV27 with TRBJ2-1; no D segment can be confidently identified. Source: peripheral blood mononuclear cells (PBMCs), taken at new diagnosis, from a patient treated with antithyroid drugs. CDR3 sequence: CASSPRMSSYNEQFF. The base sequence is TGTGCCAGCAGTCCCCGAATGAGCTCCTACAATGAGCAGTTCTTC.